The source of this T cell receptor beta chain is a study of T cell changes during pregnancy in multiple sclerosis. Assay: immunoSEQ multiplex PCR; the TCRdb copy retains only in-frame clones and omits some. The data contain 55,000 to 80,000 clones, roughly 90% of them singletons. CDR3 size: 15 residues. V was shortened by 3 bases and J by 6 bases, with 18 bases between the two germline ends. The germline gives CDR1 KGHSH, CDR2 LQKENI. This TCR was sampled from a female donor in good health, enrolled as a control in a pregnancy study. This chain connects TRBV18 to TRBJ2-7, with a weak D call TRBD1 (6 bases). The specimen was peripheral blood, collected after pregnancy. The CDR3 spells CASSPSTGLQGEQYF. The CDR3 nucleotides read TGTGCCAGCTCACCTTCGACAGGCCTCCAGGGCGAGCAGTACTTC.